The present entry profiles one T cell receptor beta chain with its context. Antigen: not known. This CDR3 has 13 residues. V shed 2 bases and J shed 5 bases, with 10 bases lying between them. Germline CDR1 and CDR2: SGHRS and YFSETQ. This sample is part of a study of cytomegalovirus exposure and HLA in healthy donors. Study context: Of several hundred genotyped donors, roughly 81% grouped in the Caucasian-associated ancestry cluster.

Study-level results: Earlier findings revealed that most TCR beta V segments proved productive either about 87% or about 30% of the time. When analyzed later, a missense DCLRE1C variant was found to be linked to TCR beta V- and J-gene trimming. V segments that were indistinguishable, TRBV6-2 and TRBV6-3 among them, were omitted from analysis.

With 60 Vbeta and 13 Jbeta primers, the PCR was carried out. Assay used: immunoSEQ multiplex PCR; TCRdb lists only in-frame clones, some missing. The table for this sample gives approximately 110,000 clones. This receptor was identified in a man younger than 35 in good health and CMV-seronegative. Sequences were obtained from PBMCs. The rearrangement joins TRBV5-1 to TRBJ2-5, with D hard to call. CDR3 sequence: CASSFPGAETQYF. Here the CDR3 DNA reads TGCGCCAGCAGCTTTCCTGGAGCGGAGACCCAGTACTTC.